This T cell receptor (beta chain) stems from a study of T cells expressing NK-cell markers. Germline V CDR1 and CDR2: LGHNA, YSLEER. There are 16 residues in the CDR3. TCRdb reanalyzed the 5' RACE reads, giving one entry per CDR3 protein sequence and no DNA. Here the sample table reports just under 150,000 distinct CDR3 sequences. The rearrangement uses TRBV4-3 and TRBJ1-5. The receptor was derived from a man between 18 and 29 years old in good health. The source material was blood T cells: a sorted CD56 or NKG2C T cell subset, CD4+ or CD8+ T cells, or bulk PBMC T cells (not recorded which). The CDR3 here is CASSQGRTVSNQPQHF.